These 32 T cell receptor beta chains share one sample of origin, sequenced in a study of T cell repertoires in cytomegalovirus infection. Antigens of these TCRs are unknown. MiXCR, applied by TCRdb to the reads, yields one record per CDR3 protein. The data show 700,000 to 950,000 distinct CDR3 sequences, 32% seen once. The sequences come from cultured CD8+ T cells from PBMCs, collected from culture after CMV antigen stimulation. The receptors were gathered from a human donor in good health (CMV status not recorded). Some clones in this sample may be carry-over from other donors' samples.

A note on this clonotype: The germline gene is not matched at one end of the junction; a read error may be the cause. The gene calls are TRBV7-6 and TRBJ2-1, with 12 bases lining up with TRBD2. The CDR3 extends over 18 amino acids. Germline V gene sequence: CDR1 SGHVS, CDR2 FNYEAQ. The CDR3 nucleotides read TGTGTCAGCAGCTTAGCGGCTAGCGGGGGGGAAACTGGGGGTGAGCAGTTCTTC. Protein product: CVSSLAASGGETGGEQFF.

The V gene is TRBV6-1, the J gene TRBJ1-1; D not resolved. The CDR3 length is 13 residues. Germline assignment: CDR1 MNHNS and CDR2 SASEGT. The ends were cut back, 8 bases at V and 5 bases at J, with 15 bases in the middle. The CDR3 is CASHPASATEAFF. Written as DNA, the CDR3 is TGTGCCAGCCACCCAGCCAGCGCTACTGAAGCTTTCTTT.

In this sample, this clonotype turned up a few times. CDR3 sequence (DNA): TGTGCCAGCAGTACTACGGTGGAAAGATCGGACGGCTACACCTTC. Its protein product is CASSTTVERSDGYTF. This chain uses TRBV6-5 with TRBJ1-2; the D is unclear. The germline V gene encodes CDR1 MNHEY and CDR2 SVGAGI. This CDR3 is 15 amino acids long. Trimming shortened V by 5 bases and J by 8 bases, and 21 bases separated the two germline ends.

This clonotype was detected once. In DNA, the CDR3 is TGTGCCAGCCGGTCGGAAAACACTGAAGCTTTCTTT. Protein product: CASRSENTEAFF. This chain connects TRBV5-4 to TRBJ1-1; the D is unclear. The germline V gene has CDR1 SGHNT and CDR2 YYREEE (reference sequence). Trimming left V 7 bases short and J 2 bases short, with 9 bases between. The CDR3 is 12 residues long.

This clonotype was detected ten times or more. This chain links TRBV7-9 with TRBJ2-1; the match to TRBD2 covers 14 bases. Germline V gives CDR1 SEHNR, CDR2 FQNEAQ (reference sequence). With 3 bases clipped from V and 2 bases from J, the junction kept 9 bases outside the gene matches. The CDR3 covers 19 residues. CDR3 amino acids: CASSFPPTSGGGTYNEQFF. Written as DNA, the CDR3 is TGTGCCAGCAGCTTCCCCCCGACTAGCGGGGGGGGGACCTACAATGAGCAGTTCTTC. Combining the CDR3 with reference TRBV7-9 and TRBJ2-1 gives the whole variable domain DTGVSQNPRHKITKRGQNVTFRCDPISEHNRLYWYRQTLGQGPEFLTYFQNEAQLEKSRLLSDRFSAERPKGSFSTLEIQRTEQGDSAMYLCASSFPPTSGGGTYNEQFFGPGTRLTVL.

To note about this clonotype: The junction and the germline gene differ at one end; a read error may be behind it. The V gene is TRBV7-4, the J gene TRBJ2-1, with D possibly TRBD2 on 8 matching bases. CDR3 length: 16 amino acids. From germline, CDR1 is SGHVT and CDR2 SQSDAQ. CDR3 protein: CTSSPREGAWLNEQFF. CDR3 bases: TGTACCAGCAGCCCCCGGGAGGGGGCTTGGTTGAATGAGCAGTTCTTC.

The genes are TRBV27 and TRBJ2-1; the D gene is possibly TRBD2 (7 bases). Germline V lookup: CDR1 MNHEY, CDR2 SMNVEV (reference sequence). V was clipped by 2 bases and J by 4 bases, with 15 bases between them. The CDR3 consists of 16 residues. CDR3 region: CASSLNGGGPYNEQFF. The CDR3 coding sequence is TGTGCCAGCAGTTTAAATGGGGGGGGGCCTTACAATGAGCAGTTCTTC.

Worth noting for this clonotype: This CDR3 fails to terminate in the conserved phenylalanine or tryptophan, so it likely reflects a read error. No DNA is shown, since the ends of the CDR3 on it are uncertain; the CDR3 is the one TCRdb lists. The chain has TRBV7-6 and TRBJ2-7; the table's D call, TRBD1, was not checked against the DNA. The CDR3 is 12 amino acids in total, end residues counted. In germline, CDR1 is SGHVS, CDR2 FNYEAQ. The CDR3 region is CASSRETDSSLP.

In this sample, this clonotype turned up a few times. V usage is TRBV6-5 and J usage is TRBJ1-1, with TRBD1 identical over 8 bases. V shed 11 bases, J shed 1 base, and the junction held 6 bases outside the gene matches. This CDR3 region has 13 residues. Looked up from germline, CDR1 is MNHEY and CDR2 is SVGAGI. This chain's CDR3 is CAAQGAWNTEAFF. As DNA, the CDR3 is TGTGCCGCCCAGGGGGCCTGGAACACTGAAGCTTTCTTT.

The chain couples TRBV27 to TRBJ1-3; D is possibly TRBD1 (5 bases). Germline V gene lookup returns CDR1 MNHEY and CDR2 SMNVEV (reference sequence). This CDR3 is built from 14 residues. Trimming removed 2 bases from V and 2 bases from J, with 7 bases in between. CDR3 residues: CASSLARAGNTIYF. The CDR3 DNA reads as TGTGCCAGCAGTTTAGCCAGGGCTGGAAACACCATATATTTT.

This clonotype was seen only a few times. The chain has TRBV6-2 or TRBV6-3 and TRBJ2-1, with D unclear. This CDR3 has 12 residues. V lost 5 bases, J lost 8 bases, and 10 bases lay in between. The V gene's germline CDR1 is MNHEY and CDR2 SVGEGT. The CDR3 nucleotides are TGTGCCAGCAGTCCCATTTACGATGAGCAGTTCTTC. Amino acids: CASSPIYDEQFF.

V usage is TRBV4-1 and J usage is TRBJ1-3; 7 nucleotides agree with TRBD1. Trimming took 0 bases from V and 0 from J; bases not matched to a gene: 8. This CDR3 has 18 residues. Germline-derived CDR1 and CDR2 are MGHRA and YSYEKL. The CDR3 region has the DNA TGCGCCAGCAGCCAAGATAGGGACAGTCCGACCTCTGGAAACACCATATATTTT. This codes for CASSQDRDSPTSGNTIYF.

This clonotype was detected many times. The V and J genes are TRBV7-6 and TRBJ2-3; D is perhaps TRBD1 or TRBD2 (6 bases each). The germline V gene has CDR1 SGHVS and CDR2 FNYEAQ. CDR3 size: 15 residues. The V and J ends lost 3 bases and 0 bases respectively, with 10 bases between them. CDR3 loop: CASSFGGGSTDTQYF. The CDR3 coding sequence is TGTGCCAGCAGCTTTGGAGGGGGGAGCACAGATACGCAGTATTTT.

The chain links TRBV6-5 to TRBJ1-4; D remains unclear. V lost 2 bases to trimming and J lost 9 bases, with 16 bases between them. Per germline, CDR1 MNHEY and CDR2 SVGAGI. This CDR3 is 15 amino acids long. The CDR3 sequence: CASSYDVRLTQKLFF. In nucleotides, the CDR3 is TGTGCCAGCAGTTACGATGTTCGATTGACCCAAAAACTGTTTTTT.

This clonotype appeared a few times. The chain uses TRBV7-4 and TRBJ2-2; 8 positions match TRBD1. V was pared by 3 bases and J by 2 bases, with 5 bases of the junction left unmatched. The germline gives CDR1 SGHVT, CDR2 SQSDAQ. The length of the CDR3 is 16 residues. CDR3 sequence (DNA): TGTGCCAGCAGCTTCGGGGCAGGGGGCAACACCGGGGAGCTGTTTTTT. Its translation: CASSFGAGGNTGELFF.

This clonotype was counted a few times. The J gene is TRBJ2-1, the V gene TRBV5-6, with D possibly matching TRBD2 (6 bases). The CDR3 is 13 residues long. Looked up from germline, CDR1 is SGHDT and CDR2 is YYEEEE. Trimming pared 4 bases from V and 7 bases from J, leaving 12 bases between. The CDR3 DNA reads TGTGCCAGCAGCCACGGGACTCCAAATGAGCAGTTCTTC. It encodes CASSHGTPNEQFF.

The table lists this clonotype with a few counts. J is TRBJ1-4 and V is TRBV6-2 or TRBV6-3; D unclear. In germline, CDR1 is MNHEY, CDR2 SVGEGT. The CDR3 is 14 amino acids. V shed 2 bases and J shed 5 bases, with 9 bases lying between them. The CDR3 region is CASSYGWHNEKLFF. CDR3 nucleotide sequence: TGTGCCAGCAGTTACGGGTGGCACAATGAAAAACTGTTTTTT.

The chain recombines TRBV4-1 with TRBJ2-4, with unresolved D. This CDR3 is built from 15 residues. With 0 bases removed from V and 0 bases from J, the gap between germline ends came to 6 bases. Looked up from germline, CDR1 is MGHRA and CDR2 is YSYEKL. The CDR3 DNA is TGCGCCAGCAGCCAAGATTGGGTAGCCAAAAACATTCAGTACTTC. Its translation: CASSQDWVAKNIQYF.

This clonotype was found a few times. The CDR3 protein is CSASGGTFYEQYF. The DNA of the CDR3 is TGCAGTGCTTCCGGCGGGACCTTCTACGAGCAGTACTTC. This chain connects TRBV20-1 to TRBJ2-7; possible D gene TRBD2, 6 bases. The V end was cut by 5 bases, the J end by 3 bases, with 14 bases between. Germline CDR1 and CDR2: DFQATT and SNEGSKA (reference sequence). The CDR3 loop spans 13 amino acids.

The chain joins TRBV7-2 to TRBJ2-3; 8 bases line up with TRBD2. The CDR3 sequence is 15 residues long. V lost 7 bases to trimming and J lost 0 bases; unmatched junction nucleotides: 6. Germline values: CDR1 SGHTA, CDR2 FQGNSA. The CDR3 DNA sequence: TGTGCCAGCATTTCGGGGGGGTTTAGCACAGATACGCAGTATTTT. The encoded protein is CASISGGFSTDTQYF. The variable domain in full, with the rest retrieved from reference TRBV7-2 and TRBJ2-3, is GAGVSQSPSNKVTEKGKDVELRCDPISGHTALYWYRQSLGQGLEFLIYFQGNSAPDKSGLPSDRFSAERTGGSVSTLTIQRTQQEDSAVYLCASISGGFSTDTQYFGPGTRLTVL.

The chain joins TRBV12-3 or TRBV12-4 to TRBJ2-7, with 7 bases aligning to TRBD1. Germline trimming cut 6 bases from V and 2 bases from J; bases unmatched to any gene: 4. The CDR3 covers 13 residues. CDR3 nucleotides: TGTGCCAGCAGCACAGGGGTTGCCTACGAGCAGTACTTC. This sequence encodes CASSTGVAYEQYF.

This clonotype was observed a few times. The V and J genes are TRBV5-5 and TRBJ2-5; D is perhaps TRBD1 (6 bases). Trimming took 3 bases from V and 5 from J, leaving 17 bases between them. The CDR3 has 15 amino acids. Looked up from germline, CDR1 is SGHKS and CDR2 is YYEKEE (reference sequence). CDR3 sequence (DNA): TGTGCCAGCAGCTCAGGGGCTGGCCTACAGGAGACCCAGTACTTC. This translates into CASSSGAGLQETQYF.

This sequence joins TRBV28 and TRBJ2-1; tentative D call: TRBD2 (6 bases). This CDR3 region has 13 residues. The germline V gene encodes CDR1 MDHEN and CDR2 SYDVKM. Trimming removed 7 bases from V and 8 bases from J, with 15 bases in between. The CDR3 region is CASTGGPADEQFF. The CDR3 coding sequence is TGTGCCAGCACCGGGGGACCAGCGGATGAGCAGTTCTTC.

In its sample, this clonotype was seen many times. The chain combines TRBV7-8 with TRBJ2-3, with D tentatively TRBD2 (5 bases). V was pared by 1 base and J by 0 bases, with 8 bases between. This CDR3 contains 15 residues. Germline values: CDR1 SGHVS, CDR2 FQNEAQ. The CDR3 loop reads CASSLERTSTDTQYF. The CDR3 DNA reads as TGTGCCAGCAGCTTAGAAAGGACTAGCACAGATACGCAGTATTTT.

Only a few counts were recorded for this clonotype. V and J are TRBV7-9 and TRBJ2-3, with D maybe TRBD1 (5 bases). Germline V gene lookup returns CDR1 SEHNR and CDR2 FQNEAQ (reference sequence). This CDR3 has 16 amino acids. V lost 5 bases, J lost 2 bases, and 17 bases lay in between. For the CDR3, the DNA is TGTGCCAGCAGCCCCTCTTGGGGCGAGTTCACAGATACGCAGTATTTT. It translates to CASSPSWGEFTDTQYF.

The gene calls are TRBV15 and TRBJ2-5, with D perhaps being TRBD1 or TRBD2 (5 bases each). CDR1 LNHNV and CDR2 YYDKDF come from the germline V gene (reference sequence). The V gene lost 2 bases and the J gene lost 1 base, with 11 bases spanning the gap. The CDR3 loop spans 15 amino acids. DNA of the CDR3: TGTGCCACCAGCAGACTGAGGGGTTTCCAAGAGACCCAGTACTTC. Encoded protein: CATSRLRGFQETQYF.

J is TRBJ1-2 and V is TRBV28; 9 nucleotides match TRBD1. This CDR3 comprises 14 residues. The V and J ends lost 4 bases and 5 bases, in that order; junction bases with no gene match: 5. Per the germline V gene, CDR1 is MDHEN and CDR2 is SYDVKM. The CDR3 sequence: CASSSLGQGYGYTF. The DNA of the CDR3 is TGTGCCAGCAGTTCACTTGGACAGGGGTATGGCTACACCTTC.

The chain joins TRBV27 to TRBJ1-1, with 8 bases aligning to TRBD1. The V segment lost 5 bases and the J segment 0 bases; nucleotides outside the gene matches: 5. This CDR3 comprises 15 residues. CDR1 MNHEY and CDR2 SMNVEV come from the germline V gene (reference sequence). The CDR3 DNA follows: TGTGCCAGCAGTAGGACAGGGCTCCTGAACACTGAAGCTTTCTTT. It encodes CASSRTGLLNTEAFF.

The CDR3 protein is CASSPSGAIGYGYTF. The CDR3 DNA is TGTGCCAGCAGTCCCTCGGGGGCAATAGGCTATGGCTACACCTTC. This chain connects TRBV6-5 to TRBJ1-2; possibly TRBD1 for D (6 bases). With 5 bases removed from V and 4 bases from J, the gap between germline ends came to 17 bases. Per the germline V gene, CDR1 is MNHEY and CDR2 is SVGAGI. This CDR3 contains 15 residues.

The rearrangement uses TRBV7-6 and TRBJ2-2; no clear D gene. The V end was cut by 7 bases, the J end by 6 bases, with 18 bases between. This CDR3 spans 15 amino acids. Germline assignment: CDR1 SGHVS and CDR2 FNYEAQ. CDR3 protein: CASTPLTPVAGELFF. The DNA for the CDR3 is TGTGCCAGCACCCCCCTAACCCCCGTTGCCGGGGAGCTGTTTTTT.

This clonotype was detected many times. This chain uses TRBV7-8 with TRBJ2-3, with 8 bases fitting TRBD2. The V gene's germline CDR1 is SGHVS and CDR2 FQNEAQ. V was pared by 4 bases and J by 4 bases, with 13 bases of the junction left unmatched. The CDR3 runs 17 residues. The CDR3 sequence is CASSSPGAGGPSDTQYF. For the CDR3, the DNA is TGTGCCAGCAGCTCCCCAGGGGCGGGGGGCCCGTCAGATACGCAGTATTTT.

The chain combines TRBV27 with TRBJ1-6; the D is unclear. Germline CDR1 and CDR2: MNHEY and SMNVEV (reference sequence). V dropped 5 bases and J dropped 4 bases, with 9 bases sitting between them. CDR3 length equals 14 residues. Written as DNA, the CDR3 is TGTGCCAGCAGTCCCGCCCTATATAATTCACCCCTCCACTTT. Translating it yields CASSPALYNSPLHF.